This T cell receptor (beta chain) was obtained from a study of cytomegalovirus exposure and HLA in healthy donors. This clone was seen just once. Its matching antigen is unknown. PCR amplification relied on 60 Vbeta primers (plus 13 Jbeta primers). The protocol was immunoSEQ multiplex PCR, while the TCRdb copy is restricted to in-frame clones and leaves out a portion. The sample shows around 150,000 clones, about 71% of them seen only once. Trimming took 5 bases from V and 2 from J, leaving 17 bases between them. The germline CDR1 and CDR2 sequences are SGHRS and YFSETQ. The CDR3 spans 15 residues. Study conclusions and caveats: A later analysis linked 15,000 to 20,000 TCR beta sequences to HLA alleles at 0.05 false discovery rate.

The V call is TRBV5-1, the J call TRBJ2-7, with a possible D match to TRBD2 (6 bases). The sequencing input was PBMCs. The source of this sequence is a woman aged 30 to 39 in good health and CMV-seronegative. This CDR3 is CASRSRDGLTYEQYF. CDR3 in DNA: TGCGCCAGCAGAAGTCGGGACGGACTAACCTACGAGCAGTACTTC.